This TCR beta chain comes out of a study of T cell repertoires in ileal Crohn's disease. Time point described: proximal margin of the surgical specimen (macroscopically non-inflamed). Per germline, CDR1 SGHNT and CDR2 YYREEE (reference sequence). V gave up 4 bases and J gave up 1 base, with 6 bases separating them. This CDR3 is built from 14 residues. Clones were sequenced by immunoSEQ multiplex PCR, and TCRdb holds only the in-frame ones, with some missing. Among about 2,000 clones listed, approximately 91% were seen once. V gene TRBV5-4 combines with J gene TRBJ2-6; a possible D gene is TRBD2 (6 bases). The TCR was taken from an adult with Crohn's disease. Sequenced sample: ileal tissue. CDR3 protein: CASSGGSGANVLTF. The CDR3 nucleotides read TGTGCCAGCAGCGGAGGGTCTGGGGCCAACGTCCTGACTTTC.